What follows describes a single T cell receptor (beta chain). Its antigen is not identified. Data came from immunoSEQ multiplex PCR; TCRdb stores just in-frame clones and leaves some out. The sample shows over 80,000 clones, about nine tenths of them seen only once. The data originate from a study of OX40 agonist ivuxolimab in advanced cancers. Study-wide results and limits: More expanded clones were found, on average, in CD8+ than in CD4+ T cells.

The CDR3 runs to 15 residues. V was clipped by 3 bases and J by 0 bases, with 9 bases between them. CDR1 and CDR2 (germline): SGHRS, YFSETQ. The receptor was derived from an adult with an advanced solid tumor such as melanoma, head and neck, liver or kidney cancer. The chain recombines TRBV5-1 with TRBJ1-4; a possible D gene is TRBD1 (6 bases). The sequencing here drew on CD4+ or CD8+ T cells sorted from blood, taken in a trial of the OX40 agonist ivuxolimab. The CDR3 sequence: CASSSTGATNEKLFF. The DNA for the CDR3 is TGCGCCAGCAGCTCGACAGGAGCAACTAATGAAAAACTGTTTTTT.